Shown below are 26 T cell receptor beta chains from a single sample sequenced in a study of PD-L1 blockade in urothelial cancer. Some clones are missing from TCRdb's copy, which holds only in-frame ones; the method was immunoSEQ multiplex PCR. Altogether 70,000 to 85,000 clones are present, around 84% being singletons, with the ten largest covering about 5.1%. The sample in question was PBMCs, obtained around atezolizumab (anti-PD-L1) treatment. These receptors originate from a man aged 65 to 79 with urothelial cancer.

The J gene is TRBJ2-3, the V gene TRBV28; tentative D call: TRBD2 (6 bases). The germline CDR1 and CDR2 sequences are MDHEN and SYDVKM. V was shortened by 8 bases and J by 2 bases, with 11 bases between the two germline ends. CDR3 length: 13 residues. In nucleotides, the CDR3 is TGTGCCAGCCGCCGGGACTTCACAGATACGCAGTATTTT. Translating gives CASRRDFTDTQYF. Using reference TRBV28 and TRBJ2-3 for the parts outside the CDR3, the full variable domain is DVKVTQSSRYLVKRTGEKVFLECVQDMDHENMFWYRQDPGLGLRLIYFSYDVKMKEKGDIPEGYSVSREKKERFSLILESASTNQTSMYLCASRRDFTDTQYFGPGTRLTVL.

This chain connects TRBV19 to TRBJ1-1; D not resolved. The CDR3 has 13 amino acids. Trimming left V 4 bases short and J 1 base short, with 7 bases between. The germline V gene encodes CDR1 LNHDA and CDR2 SQIVND (reference sequence). CDR3 region: CASSTTSNTEAFF. CDR3 DNA: TGTGCCAGTAGTACAACTTCGAACACTGAAGCTTTCTTT.

On this clone itself: No DNA is shown, since the ends of the CDR3 on it are uncertain; the CDR3 is the one TCRdb lists. The rearrangement links TRBV10-2 to TRBJ2-1; the table's D call of TRBD1 was not tested on the DNA. Germline assignment: CDR1 WSHSY and CDR2 SAAADI. A total of 13 residues make up the CDR3, ends included. The CDR3 is CASILGQGNEQFF.

This chain links TRBV5-8 with TRBJ2-3; TRBD2 matches 7 bases. CDR3 length equals 16 residues. The ends lost 0 bases at V and 6 bases at J; junction bases unmatched: 10. Per germline, CDR1 SGHTS and CDR2 YDEGEE. CDR3 loop: CASSLAGLGLSDTQYF. The CDR3 bases are TGTGCCAGCAGCTTGGCCGGACTAGGTCTGTCCGATACGCAGTATTTT.

The V call is TRBV19, the J call TRBJ2-7, with 11 bases that match TRBD1. The CDR3 consists of 14 residues. In germline, CDR1 is LNHDA, CDR2 SQIVND (reference sequence). The V segment lost 5 bases and the J segment 4 bases; nucleotides outside the gene matches: 4. CDR3 coding DNA: TGTGCCAGTAGTTGGGGACAGGGGGATTACGAGCAGTACTTC. Residues: CASSWGQGDYEQYF.

The rearrangement uses TRBV19 and TRBJ2-1, with 12 nucleotides matching TRBD2. CDR1 is LNHDA and CDR2 is SQIVND in the germline V gene (reference sequence). With 5 bases clipped from V and 8 bases from J, the junction kept 16 bases outside the gene matches. The CDR3 sequence is 18 residues long. CDR3 sequence (DNA): TGTGCCAGTAGTCCTAGGGCCCTACTAGCGGGGGGAGCTGATGAGCAGTTCTTC. Translation: CASSPRALLAGGADEQFF.

The chain links TRBV6-5 to TRBJ2-7; tentatively, D is TRBD1 (5 bases). The germline V gene has CDR1 MNHEY and CDR2 SVGAGI. Trimming left V 6 bases short and J 2 bases short, with 17 bases between. This CDR3 comprises 15 residues. CDR3 sequence: CASRTQGNGPYEQYF. CDR3 DNA: TGTGCCAGCAGAACGCAGGGTAACGGACCCTACGAGCAGTACTTC.

This chain connects TRBV5-1 to TRBJ1-2; D might be TRBD1 (6 bases). CDR3 length equals 14 residues. Per germline, CDR1 SGHRS and CDR2 YFSETQ. Trimming took off 0 bases at V and 2 bases at J, with 8 bases between the two ends. The CDR3, as DNA: TGCGCCAGCAGCTTGGAAGGACAGAACTATGGCTACACCTTC. Protein: CASSLEGQNYGYTF.

The chain is built from TRBV27 and TRBJ2-5; D uncertain. The CDR3 totals 14 residues. V was shortened by 3 bases and J by 4 bases, with 12 bases between the two germline ends. Germline CDR1 reads MNHEY; CDR2 reads SMNVEV (reference sequence). The CDR3 region is CASSFRGDSETQYF. The CDR3 bases are TGTGCCAGCAGTTTCAGAGGTGATTCAGAGACCCAGTACTTC.

The J gene is TRBJ2-4, the V gene TRBV30; D might be TRBD2 (5 bases). With 0 bases removed from V and 0 bases from J, the gap between germline ends came to 12 bases. There are 16 residues in the CDR3. CDR1 and CDR2 from the germline V gene are GTSNPN and SVGIG (reference sequence). The CDR3 DNA sequence: TGTGCCTGGAGTGTAGCGGCTATTATAGCCAAAAACATTCAGTACTTC. This encodes CAWSVAAIIAKNIQYF.

The V and J genes are TRBV9 and TRBJ2-7, with D perhaps matching TRBD2 (5 bases). The CDR3 contains 15 residues. Looked up from germline, CDR1 is SGDLS and CDR2 is YYNGEE. With 0 bases removed from V and 0 bases from J, the gap between germline ends came to 10 bases. The chain's CDR3 is CASSVGRGGSYEQYF. The CDR3 coding sequence is TGTGCCAGCAGCGTAGGGCGTGGAGGCTCCTACGAGCAGTACTTC.

The J gene is TRBJ2-7, the V gene TRBV7-9; TRBD2 matches at 11 bases. Trimming took 5 bases from V and 4 from J; bases not matched to a gene: 7. The CDR3 loop spans 15 amino acids. From germline, CDR1 is SEHNR and CDR2 FQNEAQ (reference sequence). The CDR3: CASSPTSGSPYEQYF. In DNA, the CDR3 is TGTGCCAGCAGCCCAACTAGCGGGAGCCCTTACGAGCAGTACTTC. The complete variable domain, with remaining parts taken from reference TRBV7-9 and TRBJ2-7, reads DTGVSQNPRHKITKRGQNVTFRCDPISEHNRLYWYRQTLGQGPEFLTYFQNEAQLEKSRLLSDRFSAERPKGSFSTLEIQRTEQGDSAMYLCASSPTSGSPYEQYFGPGTRLTVT.

This chain links TRBV6-5 with TRBJ2-2; 8 positions match TRBD2. The ends lost 6 bases at V and 0 bases at J; junction bases unmatched: 3. The length of the CDR3 is 15 residues. Germline V gene lookup returns CDR1 MNHEY and CDR2 SVGAGI. In DNA form, the CDR3 reads TGTGCCAGCAGCCAACTAGCGGCGAACACCGGGGAGCTGTTTTTT. Residues: CASSQLAANTGELFF.

The V and J genes are TRBV7-9 and TRBJ2-1; weak D call: TRBD2 (6 bases). CDR1 SEHNR and CDR2 FQNEAQ come from the germline V gene (reference sequence). V was pared by 1 base and J by 4 bases, with 11 bases between. The CDR3 is 15 residues long. CDR3 region: CASSLGRGDYNEQFF. CDR3 nucleotides: TGTGCCAGCAGCTTAGGGCGGGGAGATTACAATGAGCAGTTCTTC. Complete variable domain (other parts from reference TRBV7-9 and TRBJ2-1): DTGVSQNPRHKITKRGQNVTFRCDPISEHNRLYWYRQTLGQGPEFLTYFQNEAQLEKSRLLSDRFSAERPKGSFSTLEIQRTEQGDSAMYLCASSLGRGDYNEQFFGPGTRLTVL.

CDR3 residues: CASSPQAGGPSQYF. CDR3 nucleotides: TGTGCCAGCTCACCACAGGCGGGAGGGCCGTCGCAGTACTTC. The V call is TRBV18, the J call TRBJ2-7; 9 positions match TRBD2. J was trimmed by 9 bases and V by 1 base; bases with no gene match: 7. The germline gives CDR1 KGHSH, CDR2 LQKENI. The CDR3 runs 14 residues.

This chain joins TRBV9 and TRBJ2-3; D unresolved. Looked up from germline, CDR1 is SGDLS and CDR2 is YYNGEE. There are 14 residues in the CDR3. Trimming left V 2 bases short and J 0 bases short, with 7 bases between. DNA for the CDR3: TGTGCCAGCAGCGTTAGTCTTAGCACAGATACGCAGTATTTT. Translating gives CASSVSLSTDTQYF.

The chain uses TRBV14 and TRBJ2-1, with TRBD1 identical over 7 bases. This CDR3 spans 16 amino acids. Germline V gives CDR1 SGHDN, CDR2 FVKESK. The junction had 8 bases not matched to a gene; V was cut back by 6 bases and J by 0 bases. The CDR3 reads CASRPIGGSSYNEQFF. Here the CDR3 DNA reads TGTGCCAGCAGACCAATAGGGGGCTCCTCCTACAATGAGCAGTTCTTC.

The chain's CDR3 is CASSYGLAGVYEQYF. The DNA of the CDR3 is TGTGCCAGCAGTTACGGACTAGCGGGAGTTTACGAGCAGTACTTC. The chain employs TRBV6-5 and TRBJ2-7, with 13 nucleotides matching TRBD2. The CDR3 is 15 amino acids. Germline V gives CDR1 MNHEY, CDR2 SVGAGI. The ends lost 2 bases at V and 4 bases at J; junction bases unmatched: 2.

This clone was found once. The chain links TRBV9 to TRBJ2-1; D ambiguous. The CDR3 spans 14 residues. Between the trimmed V and J ends, which lost 0 bases and 5 bases, there was a span of 9 bases. Germline assignment: CDR1 SGDLS and CDR2 YYNGEE. CDR3 in amino acids: CASSVGDSNNEQFF. DNA of the CDR3: TGTGCCAGCAGCGTAGGAGACTCAAACAATGAGCAGTTCTTC.

The chain is built from TRBV9 and TRBJ2-1; TRBD2 aligns across 10 bases. CDR3 length: 14 amino acids. The trim removed 2 bases at V and 8 bases at J, leaving 4 bases unmatched. Germline assignment: CDR1 SGDLS and CDR2 YYNGEE. CDR3 region: CASSVSSGSDEQFF. CDR3 bases: TGTGCCAGCAGCGTGTCTAGCGGGAGTGATGAGCAGTTCTTC.

This rearrangement joins TRBV2 to TRBJ2-7, with TRBD1 matching over 11 bases. Germline V gives CDR1 SNHLY, CDR2 FYNNEI. J lost 3 bases, V lost 5 bases, and 3 bases had no gene match. CDR3 size: 14 residues. The CDR3 nucleotides are TGTGCCAGCAGTCCCGGGACAGGGGGCTACGAGCAGTACTTC. This encodes CASSPGTGGYEQYF.

This chain uses TRBV5-1 with TRBJ2-1, with D possibly being TRBD2 (6 bases). The ends were cut back, 0 bases at V and 2 bases at J, with 9 bases in the middle. Germline V CDR1 and CDR2: SGHRS, YFSETQ. The CDR3 runs 15 residues. This CDR3 reads CASSLASSAYNEQFF. The CDR3 bases are TGCGCCAGCAGCTTGGCATCTAGCGCCTACAATGAGCAGTTCTTC.

V gene TRBV19 combines with J gene TRBJ2-7, with 10 positions matching TRBD2. Looked up from germline, CDR1 is LNHDA and CDR2 is SQIVND (reference sequence). Trimming removed 8 bases from V and 4 bases from J; junction bases left unmatched: 11. The CDR3 length is 15 residues. The CDR3 DNA reads as TGTGCCAGTCAGGAAGCGGGAGGGCCAAAATACGAGCAGTACTTC. Translated, it gives CASQEAGGPKYEQYF.

The J gene is TRBJ2-5, the V gene TRBV5-1; D uncertain. Germline values: CDR1 SGHRS, CDR2 YFSETQ. The length of the CDR3 is 12 residues. V lost 1 base and J 5 bases, leaving 6 bases between the germline ends. Here the CDR3 DNA reads TGCGCCAGCAGCTTGTCTCCTGAGACCCAGTACTTC. Amino acids: CASSLSPETQYF.

The chain employs TRBV7-2 and TRBJ2-5, with 7 bases identical to TRBD2. CDR1 SGHTA and CDR2 FQGNSA come from the germline V gene. J lost 1 base, V lost 5 bases, and 7 bases had no gene match. This CDR3 comprises 15 residues. CDR3 region: CASSISGRSQETQYF. The CDR3 DNA reads TGTGCCAGCAGCATTAGCGGGCGCTCCCAAGAGACCCAGTACTTC.

The CDR3 is CATVDQGRNYGYTF. The CDR3 nucleotides read TGTGCCACGGTAGATCAGGGGCGGAACTATGGCTACACCTTC. The gene calls are TRBV10-3 and TRBJ1-2, with D possibly matching TRBD1 (6 bases). V lost 10 bases and J lost 2, with 17 bases in between. This CDR3 contains 14 residues. CDR1 ENHRY and CDR2 SYGVKD come from the germline V gene.